The 8 T cell receptor beta chains in this list originate from one sample, sequenced in a study of CD8+CD57+ T cells in acquired aplastic anemia (dated by TCRdb to the late 2010s). The sequencing machine was an Illumina HiSeq 2000. TCR beta VDJ combination and CDR3 sequence profiling used genomic DNA as the template. Using fastp at Q25 and MiXCR, TCRdb reprocessed the public reads and kept productive beta chains. Each CDR3 protein gets just one entry, which takes the most common genes and DNA from the rows behind it. This sample gives some 220,000 distinct CDR3 sequences in total; 34% of them show up just once. The ten biggest clones cover 0.95% to 1.3% of the sample. Sequencing was performed on sorted CD4+, CD8+, or CD8+CD57+ T cells (not recorded which) from PBMCs. These receptors came from a human donor in good health, serving as a control.

Many counts were recorded for this clonotype. The rearrangement uses TRBV19 and TRBJ2-1; a possible D gene is TRBD2 (5 bases). V was clipped by 6 bases and J by 4 bases, with 10 bases between them. Germline V lookup: CDR1 LNHDA, CDR2 SQIVND (reference sequence). This CDR3 contains 13 residues. The CDR3 loop is CASSPGVYNEQFF. The CDR3, as DNA: TGTGCCAGTAGCCCCGGGGTTTACAATGAGCAGTTCTTC.

This clonotype appeared a few times. The chain links TRBV9 to TRBJ2-2; perhaps TRBD2 as D (5 bases). The CDR3 runs to 16 residues. Deletions cut 4 bases from V and 2 bases from J, with 15 bases between. Germline values: CDR1 SGDLS, CDR2 YYNGEE. CDR3 region: CASSPRSAGNTGELFF. CDR3 sequence (DNA): TGTGCCAGCAGCCCCAGGAGTGCGGGCAACACCGGGGAGCTGTTTTTT.

This sequence joins TRBV7-9 and TRBJ1-1; TRBD1 might be the D (6 bases). Trimming removed 8 bases at V and 5 bases at J, with 12 bases between. The CDR3 loop spans 12 amino acids. Per germline, CDR1 SEHNR and CDR2 FQNEAQ (reference sequence). The CDR3 bases are TGTGCCAGCGGGGGGGCTTGGACTGAAGCTTTCTTT. This translates into CASGGAWTEAFF.

This clonotype was detected a few times. An end of the junction does not agree with germline; a read error may underlie this. The chain joins TRBV20-1 to TRBJ2-1; 10 bases match TRBD1. The V gene's germline CDR1 is DFQATT and CDR2 SNEGSKA (reference sequence). The length of the CDR3 is 13 residues. CDR3 protein: CSASPGQGKGCIF. CDR3 in DNA: TGCAGTGCCAGCCCGGGACAGGGGAAAGGGTGCATCTTC.

This clonotype was detected only a few times. The V gene is TRBV30, the J gene TRBJ1-2; TRBD1 is a possible D gene (6 bases). The CDR3 extends over 15 amino acids. The V gene's germline CDR1 is GTSNPN and CDR2 SVGIG (reference sequence). V lost 0 bases and J lost 5, with 16 bases in between. DNA of the CDR3: TGTGCCTGGAGTGTCCCCAGGGGCCTTCCTTATGGCTACACCTTC. Amino acids: CAWSVPRGLPYGYTF.

This clonotype showed up many times. The rearrangement uses TRBV19 and TRBJ1-4; 9 bases align to TRBD1. The CDR3 contains 16 residues. V lost 5 bases and J lost 7; bases outside the gene matches: 11. Germline CDR1 reads LNHDA; CDR2 reads SQIVND (reference sequence). Written as DNA, the CDR3 is TGTGCCAGTAGTGGGCCCGGGACAGGGTTGAGTGAAAAACTGTTTTTT. Translation: CASSGPGTGLSEKLFF. Full variable domain (remainder filled in from reference TRBV19 and TRBJ1-4): DGGITQSPKYLFRKEGQNVTLSCEQNLNHDAMYWYRQDPGQGLRLIYYSQIVNDFQKGDIAEGYSVSREKKESFPLTVTSAQKNPTAFYLCASSGPGTGLSEKLFFGSGTQLSVL.

V usage is TRBV20-1 and J usage is TRBJ2-1; TRBD2 agrees at 14 bases. The CDR3 totals 16 residues. Looked up from germline, CDR1 is DFQATT and CDR2 is SNEGSKA (reference sequence). V lost 6 bases to trimming and J lost 6 bases; unmatched junction nucleotides: 10. Written as DNA, the CDR3 is TGCAGTGCGGAGCGCCCGGGACTAGCGGGGGTCAATGAGCAGTTCTTC. Translation: CSAERPGLAGVNEQFF.

This clonotype was recorded once. Without the conserved terminal phenylalanine or tryptophan, this CDR3 likely stems from a read error. The rearrangement joins TRBV20-1 to TRBJ2-7; 13 bases map to TRBD2. The length of the CDR3 is 18 residues. The germline V gene has CDR1 DFQATT and CDR2 SNEGSKA (reference sequence). Trimming removed 0 bases from V and 2 bases from J; junction bases left unmatched: 10. The CDR3 loop reads CSARDLPGLAGNPYEQYS. CDR3 DNA sequence: TGCAGTGCTAGAGACCTTCCGGGACTAGCGGGAAATCCCTACGAGCAGTACTCC.